This T cell receptor beta chain appears in the sequencing data of a study of blood T cells in healthy people across ages. This CDR3 region has 15 residues. Germline loops: CDR1 LGHDT, CDR2 YNNKEL (reference sequence). The V gene lost 0 bases and the J gene lost 1 base, with 9 bases spanning the gap. This clonotype was seen more than once but under ten times. Using a J-beta primer mix together with a sample-barcoded 5' primer, a second PCR was run for 7 to 11 cycles. TCRdb processed the 5' RACE reads anew with MiXCR; each CDR3 protein has one entry. The sample includes some 320,000 distinct CDR3 sequences, 25% to 30% of them seen just once.

V and J are TRBV3-1 and TRBJ1-1; no clear D. This clonotype originated in a woman aged 70-85 years in good health. Material for sequencing was blood. As DNA, the CDR3 is TGTGCCAGCAGCCAAGACCAGGCAGGGAACACTGAAGCTTTCTTT. Its protein is CASSQDQAGNTEAFF.